The clone carrying this T cell receptor (beta chain) was observed many times. The antigen is unknown. Primers used in a second PCR of about 7 to 12 cycles were a sample-barcoded 5' primer and a J-beta primer mix. Researchers report that a template-switch adaptor with 12 random nucleotides tagged each cDNA molecule. Every individual sample yielded 2.5 million or more paired-end reads (each containing CDR3). TCRdb used MiXCR to reprocess the 5' RACE reads, holding one entry per CDR3 protein. The data show more than 800,000 distinct CDR3 sequences, roughly 26% seen once. This sample was taken from a study of blood T cells in healthy people across ages. In the study overall: The template switching approach captured approximately one barcoded beta molecule for every two T cells. General observations from the study: Roughly linear age-related decline in beta diversity appeared, significant by age around 40.

The clonotype was recovered from a woman older than 75 in good health. Specimen: blood.

CDR3 residues: CASSPGGAETQYF. The CDR3 DNA sequence: TGTGCCAGCAGCCCTGGAGGGGCAGAGACCCAGTACTTC. V and J are TRBV7-2 and TRBJ2-5; maybe TRBD2 (6 bases). Trimming took 5 bases from V and 4 from J, leaving 11 bases between them. This CDR3 comprises 13 residues. The germline CDR1 and CDR2 sequences are SGHTA and FQGNSA.